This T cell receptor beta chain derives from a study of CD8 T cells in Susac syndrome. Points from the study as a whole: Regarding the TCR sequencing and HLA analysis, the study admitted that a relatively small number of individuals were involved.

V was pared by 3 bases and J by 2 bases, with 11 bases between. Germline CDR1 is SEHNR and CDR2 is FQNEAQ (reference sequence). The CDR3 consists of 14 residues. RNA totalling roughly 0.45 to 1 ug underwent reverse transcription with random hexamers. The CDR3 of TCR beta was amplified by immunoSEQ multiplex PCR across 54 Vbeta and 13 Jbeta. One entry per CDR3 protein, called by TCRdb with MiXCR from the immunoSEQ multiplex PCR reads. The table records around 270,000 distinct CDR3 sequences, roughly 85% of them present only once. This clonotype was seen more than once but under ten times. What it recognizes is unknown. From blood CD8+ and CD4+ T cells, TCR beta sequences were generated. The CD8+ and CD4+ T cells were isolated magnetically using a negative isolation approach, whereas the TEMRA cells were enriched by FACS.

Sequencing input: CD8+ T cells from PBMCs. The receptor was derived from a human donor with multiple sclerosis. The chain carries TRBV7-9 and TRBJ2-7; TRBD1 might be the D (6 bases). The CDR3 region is CASSFQDSAYEQYF. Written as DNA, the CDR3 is TGTGCCAGCAGCTTTCAGGACAGCGCCTACGAGCAGTACTTC.